These 6 T cell receptor beta chains came from one sample sequenced in a study of T cell changes during pregnancy in multiple sclerosis. Sequenced by immunoSEQ multiplex PCR; TCRdb stores in-frame clones only, minus some. Of approximately 100,000 clones in the sample, more than 90% were seen once. The sample in question was peripheral blood, obtained in the second trimester of pregnancy. The source of these receptors is a female donor with multiple sclerosis, enrolled in a pregnancy study.

This chain uses TRBV29-1 with TRBJ2-2; 8 nucleotides align to TRBD1. The CDR3 covers 14 residues. V was clipped by 3 bases and J by 5 bases; unmatched bases: 5. Germline CDR1 SQVTM, CDR2 ANQGSEA. This CDR3 is CSVESYRGTGELFF. CDR3 in DNA: TGCAGCGTTGAGAGTTACAGGGGGACCGGGGAGCTGTTTTTT.

The V and J genes are TRBV2 and TRBJ1-4; 7 positions match TRBD1. Losses at the gene ends were 4 bases for V and 2 bases for J; bases not matched to a gene: 4. CDR1 and CDR2 from the germline V gene are SNHLY and FYNNEI. This CDR3 is built from 15 residues. The CDR3 here is CASSGQGATNEKLFF. The CDR3 DNA follows: TGTGCCAGCAGTGGACAGGGAGCGACTAATGAAAAACTGTTTTTT.

The chain joins TRBV7-3 to TRBJ1-1, with a weak D call TRBD1 (6 bases). CDR1 is SGHTA and CDR2 is FQGTGA in the germline V gene. CDR3 size: 16 residues. Trimming removed 1 base from V and 3 bases from J, with 15 bases in between. The CDR3 loop reads CASSLSPRTVYTEAFF. For the CDR3, the DNA is TGTGCCAGCAGCTTAAGTCCTCGGACAGTATACACTGAAGCTTTCTTT.

The chain couples TRBV2 to TRBJ2-2, with TRBD1 as a possible D gene (6 bases). The CDR3 has 13 amino acids. CDR1 and CDR2 (germline): SNHLY, FYNNEI. V lost 8 bases and J 5 bases, leaving 12 bases between the germline ends. This CDR3 reads CASSTGSTGELFF. The CDR3 DNA sequence: TGTGCCAGCTCTACAGGGTCGACCGGGGAGCTGTTTTTT.

This clone has ten or more counts. V usage is TRBV4-1 and J usage is TRBJ1-4, with D hard to call. This CDR3 is built from 14 residues. Trimming cost V 11 bases and J 0 bases, with 13 bases left between them. Per the germline V gene, CDR1 is MGHRA and CDR2 is YSYEKL. The CDR3 DNA reads as TGCGCCTCGGGAGGATTTGCAACTAATGAAAAACTGTTTTTT. Protein sequence: CASGGFATNEKLFF.

V gene TRBV29-1 combines with J gene TRBJ2-7, with 11 nucleotides matching TRBD1. CDR1 and CDR2 from the germline V gene are SQVTM and ANQGSEA. The CDR3 spans 13 residues. V lost 4 bases to trimming and J lost 3 bases; unmatched junction nucleotides: 2. CDR3 sequence: CSVGTGGRYEQYF. In nucleotides, the CDR3 is TGCAGCGTTGGGACAGGGGGCCGCTACGAGCAGTACTTC.